These 11 T cell receptor beta chains originate from one sample sequenced in a study of cytomegalovirus exposure and HLA in healthy donors. Use of 60 Vbeta and 13 Jbeta primers characterized the PCR. Assay: immunoSEQ multiplex PCR; the TCRdb copy retains only in-frame clones and omits some. The repertoire holds about 160,000 clones, with 60% to 85% as singletons. The sample comprised PBMCs. All receptors derive from a woman aged 40-49 years in good health and CMV-seronegative.

V is TRBV7-8 and J is TRBJ2-7; TRBD1 matches at 10 bases. Germline V gene data show CDR1 as SGHVS and CDR2 as FQNEAQ. Trimming took 3 bases from V and 6 from J; bases not matched to a gene: 8. CDR3 length: 15 residues. The CDR3 sequence is CASSFTSGTGAEQYF. CDR3 sequence (DNA): TGTGCCAGCAGCTTTACCTCCGGGACAGGGGCCGAGCAGTACTTC.

The genes are TRBV28 and TRBJ2-2; 12 nucleotides align to TRBD1. The germline gives CDR1 MDHEN, CDR2 SYDVKM. The junction had 12 bases not matched to a gene; V was cut back by 6 bases and J by 4 bases. The CDR3 totals 18 residues. The CDR3 DNA sequence: TGTGCCAGCAGGTCCACGGGACAGGGGGCGAGGGGCACCGGGGAGCTGTTTTTT. Translated: CASRSTGQGARGTGELFF.

The chain has TRBV18 and TRBJ2-1; a weak D match, TRBD1 (5 bases). Looked up from germline, CDR1 is KGHSH and CDR2 is LQKENI. Trimming stripped 2 bases from V and 9 bases from J, with 11 bases between. CDR3 length: 13 residues. The DNA of the CDR3 is TGTGCCAGCTCACCAACCACAGGCGGTGAGCAGTTCTTC. It translates to CASSPTTGGEQFF.

The rearrangement links TRBV4-1 to TRBJ1-4; no clear D. Germline V gene lookup returns CDR1 MGHRA and CDR2 YSYEKL. This CDR3 has 14 residues. V was shortened by 7 bases and J by 5 bases, with 14 bases between the two germline ends. The CDR3 reads CASNEKSGNEKLFF. Written as DNA, the CDR3 is TGCGCCAGCAACGAAAAGAGCGGAAATGAAAAACTGTTTTTT.

Turning to this clone: A junction end diverges from the germline sequence, so it may reflect a read error. V is TRBV7-9 and J is TRBJ2-7; no clear D. The CDR3 spans 12 residues. Germline lookup yields CDR1 SEHNR and CDR2 FQNEAQ (reference sequence). CDR3 sequence reads: CSSSPSSYEQYF. The CDR3 DNA reads as TGTTCCAGCAGCCCGAGCTCCTACGAGCAGTACTTC.

This clone was detected a few times. The chain employs TRBV28 and TRBJ1-5; 8 bases match TRBD1. Germline V gene data show CDR1 as MDHEN and CDR2 as SYDVKM. V gave up 4 bases and J gave up 3 bases; unmatched junction bases: 5. The CDR3 is 15 residues long. The CDR3 here is CASSSRTGHNQPQHF. The CDR3 DNA reads TGTGCCAGCAGTTCACGGACAGGGCACAATCAGCCCCAGCATTTT.

J is TRBJ2-7 and V is TRBV2, with D possibly being TRBD2 (6 bases). The germline V gene encodes CDR1 SNHLY and CDR2 FYNNEI. This CDR3 contains 17 residues. Trimming took off 2 bases at V and 3 bases at J, with 20 bases between the two ends. In nucleotides, the CDR3 is TGTGCCAGCAGTGAAAGGGGTGCGAGGCGGGGACGCTACGAGCAGTACTTC. Translating gives CASSERGARRGRYEQYF.

The CDR3 protein is CASSSGQSNQPQHF. CDR3 DNA sequence: TGTGCCAGCAGTTCGGGACAGTCCAATCAGCCCCAGCATTTT. The chain couples TRBV2 to TRBJ1-5, with 7 bases that match TRBD1. The CDR3 consists of 14 residues. Germline lookup yields CDR1 SNHLY and CDR2 FYNNEI. Losses at the gene ends were 5 bases for V and 3 bases for J; bases not matched to a gene: 4.

The chain links TRBV6-5 to TRBJ1-1, with no clear D. CDR3 length: 16 residues. Trimming cost V 4 bases and J 2 bases, with 17 bases left between them. CDR1 and CDR2 (germline): MNHEY, SVGAGI. For the CDR3, the DNA is TGTGCCAGCAGTTGGGGAGGCGGCCGGAAAAACACTGAAGCTTTCTTT. It is translated as CASSWGGGRKNTEAFF.

The rearrangement links TRBV4-1 to TRBJ1-2, with D possibly matching TRBD1 (6 bases). Germline V gives CDR1 MGHRA, CDR2 YSYEKL. The ends were cut back, 2 bases at V and 6 bases at J, with 13 bases in the middle. This CDR3 comprises 14 residues. The CDR3, as DNA: TGCGCCAGCAGCCAATCAAGGGGGAACAATGGCTACACCTTC. Protein sequence: CASSQSRGNNGYTF.

The J gene is TRBJ2-2, the V gene TRBV7-9; 9 bases are shared with TRBD1. The CDR3 is 16 amino acids. J lost 4 bases, V lost 5 bases, and 8 bases had no gene match. Germline CDR1 reads SEHNR; CDR2 reads FQNEAQ (reference sequence). This CDR3 reads CASSKRGTGSTGELFF. CDR3 bases: TGTGCCAGCAGCAAGAGGGGGACAGGGAGCACCGGGGAGCTGTTTTTT.